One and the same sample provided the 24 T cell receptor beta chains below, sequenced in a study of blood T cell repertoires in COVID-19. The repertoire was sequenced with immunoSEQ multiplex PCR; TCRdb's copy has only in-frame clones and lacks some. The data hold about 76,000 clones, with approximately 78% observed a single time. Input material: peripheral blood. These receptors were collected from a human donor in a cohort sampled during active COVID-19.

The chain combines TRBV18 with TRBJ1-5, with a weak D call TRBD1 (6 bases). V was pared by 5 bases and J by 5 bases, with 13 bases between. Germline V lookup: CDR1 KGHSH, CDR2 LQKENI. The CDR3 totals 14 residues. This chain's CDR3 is CASSGGGLYQPQHF. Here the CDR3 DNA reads TGTGCCAGCTCAGGCGGGGGGCTCTATCAGCCCCAGCATTTT.

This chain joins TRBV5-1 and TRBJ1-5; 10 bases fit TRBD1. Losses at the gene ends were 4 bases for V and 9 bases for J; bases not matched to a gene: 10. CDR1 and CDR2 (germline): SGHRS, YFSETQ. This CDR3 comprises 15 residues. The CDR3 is CASSAGQGVGSPQHF. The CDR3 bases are TGCGCCAGCAGCGCCGGACAGGGGGTAGGTTCGCCCCAGCATTTT.

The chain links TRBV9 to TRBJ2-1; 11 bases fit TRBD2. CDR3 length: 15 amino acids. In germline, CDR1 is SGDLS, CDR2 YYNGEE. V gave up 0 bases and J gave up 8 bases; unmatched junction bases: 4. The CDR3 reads CASSVVPSGGYEQFF. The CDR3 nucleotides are TGTGCCAGCAGCGTAGTACCTAGCGGGGGGTATGAGCAGTTCTTC.

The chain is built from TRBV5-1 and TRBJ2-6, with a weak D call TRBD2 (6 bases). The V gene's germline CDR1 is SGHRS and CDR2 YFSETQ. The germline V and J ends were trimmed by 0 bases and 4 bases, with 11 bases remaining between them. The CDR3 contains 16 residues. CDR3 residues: CASSLGRALGANVLTF. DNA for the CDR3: TGCGCCAGCAGCTTGGGGAGGGCTCTGGGGGCCAACGTCCTGACTTTC.

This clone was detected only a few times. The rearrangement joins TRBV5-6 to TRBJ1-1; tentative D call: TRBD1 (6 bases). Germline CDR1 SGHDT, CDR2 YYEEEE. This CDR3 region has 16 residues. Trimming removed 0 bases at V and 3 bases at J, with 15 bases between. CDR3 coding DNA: TGTGCCAGCAGCTTGGTTGCAGGGGATAAAGACACTGAAGCTTTCTTT. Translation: CASSLVAGDKDTEAFF.

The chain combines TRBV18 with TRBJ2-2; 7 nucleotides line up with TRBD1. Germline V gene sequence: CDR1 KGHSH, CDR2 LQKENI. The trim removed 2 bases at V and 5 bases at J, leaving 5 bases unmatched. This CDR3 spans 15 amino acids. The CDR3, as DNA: TGTGCCAGCTCACCAAGCACAGGGGAGACCGGGGAGCTGTTTTTT. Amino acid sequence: CASSPSTGETGELFF.

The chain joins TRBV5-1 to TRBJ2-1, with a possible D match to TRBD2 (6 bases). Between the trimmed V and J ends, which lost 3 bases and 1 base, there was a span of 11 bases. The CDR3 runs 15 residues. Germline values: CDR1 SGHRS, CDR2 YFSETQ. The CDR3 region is CASSSRGSSYNEQFF. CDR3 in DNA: TGCGCCAGCAGCTCCCGGGGGTCATCCTACAATGAGCAGTTCTTC.

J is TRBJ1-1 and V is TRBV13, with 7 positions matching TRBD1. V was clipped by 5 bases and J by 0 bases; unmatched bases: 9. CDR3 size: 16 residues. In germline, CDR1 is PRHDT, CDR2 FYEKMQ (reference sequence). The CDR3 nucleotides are TGTGCCAGCAGCCCAGGGGGGTGGGACATGAACACTGAAGCTTTCTTT. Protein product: CASSPGGWDMNTEAFF.

The CDR3 DNA sequence: TGTGCCAGCAGCTTAGACGGTGGGGGGTTGGACACTGAAGCTTTCTTT. Amino acid sequence: CASSLDGGGLDTEAFF. This chain links TRBV7-6 with TRBJ1-1; maybe TRBD1 (5 bases). The CDR3 sequence is 16 residues long. CDR1 is SGHVS, CDR2 FNYEAQ, per germline. The V end lost 1 base, the J end lost 3 bases, and 15 bases lay between the germline ends.

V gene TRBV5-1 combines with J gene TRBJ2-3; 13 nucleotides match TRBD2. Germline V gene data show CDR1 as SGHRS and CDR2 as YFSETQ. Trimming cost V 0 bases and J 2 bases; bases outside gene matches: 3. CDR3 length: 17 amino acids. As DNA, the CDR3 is TGCGCCAGCAGCTTGGGACTAGCGGGGGGCCTCACAGATACGCAGTATTTT. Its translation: CASSLGLAGGLTDTQYF. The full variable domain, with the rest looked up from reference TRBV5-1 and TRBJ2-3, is KAGVTQTPRYLIKTRGQQVTLSCSPISGHRSVSWYQQTPGQGLQFLFEYFSETQRNKGNFPGRFSGRQFSNSRSEMNVSTLELGDSALYLCASSLGLAGGLTDTQYFGPGTRLTVL.

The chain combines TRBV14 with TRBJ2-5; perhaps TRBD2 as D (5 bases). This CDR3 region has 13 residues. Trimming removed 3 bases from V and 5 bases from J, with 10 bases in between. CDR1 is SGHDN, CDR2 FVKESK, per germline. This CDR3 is CASSQGRRETQYF. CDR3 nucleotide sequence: TGTGCCAGCAGCCAGGGCCGGAGGGAGACCCAGTACTTC. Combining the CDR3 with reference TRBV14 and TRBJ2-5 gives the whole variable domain EAGVTQFPSHSVIEKGQTVTLRCDPISGHDNLYWYRRVMGKEIKFLLHFVKESKQDESGMPNNRFLAERTGGTYSTLKVQPAELEDSGVYFCASSQGRRETQYFGPGTRLLVL.

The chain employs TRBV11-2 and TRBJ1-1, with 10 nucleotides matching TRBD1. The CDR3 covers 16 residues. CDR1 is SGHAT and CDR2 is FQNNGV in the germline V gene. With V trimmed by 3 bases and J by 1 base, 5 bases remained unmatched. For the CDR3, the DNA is TGTGCCAGCAGCTTCTCCGGGACAGGGGAGAACACTGAAGCTTTCTTT. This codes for CASSFSGTGENTEAFF.

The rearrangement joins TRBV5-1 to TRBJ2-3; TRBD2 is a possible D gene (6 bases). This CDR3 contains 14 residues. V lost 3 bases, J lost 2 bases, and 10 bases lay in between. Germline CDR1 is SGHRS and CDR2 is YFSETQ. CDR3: CASSSGTYTDTQYF. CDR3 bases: TGCGCCAGCAGCTCCGGGACTTACACAGATACGCAGTATTTT.

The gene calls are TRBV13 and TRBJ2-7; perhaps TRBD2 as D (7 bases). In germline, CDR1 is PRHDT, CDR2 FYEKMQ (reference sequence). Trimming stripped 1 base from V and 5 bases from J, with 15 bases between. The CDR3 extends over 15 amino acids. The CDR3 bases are TGTGCCAGCAGCTTAGTGACGGGGGGCGGCCACGAGCAGTACTTC. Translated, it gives CASSLVTGGGHEQYF.

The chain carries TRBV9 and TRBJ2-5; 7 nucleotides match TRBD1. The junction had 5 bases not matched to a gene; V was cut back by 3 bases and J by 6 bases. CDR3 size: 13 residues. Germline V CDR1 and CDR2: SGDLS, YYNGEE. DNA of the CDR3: TGTGCCAGCAGCGCACAGGGGAGAAAGACCCAGTACTTC. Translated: CASSAQGRKTQYF.

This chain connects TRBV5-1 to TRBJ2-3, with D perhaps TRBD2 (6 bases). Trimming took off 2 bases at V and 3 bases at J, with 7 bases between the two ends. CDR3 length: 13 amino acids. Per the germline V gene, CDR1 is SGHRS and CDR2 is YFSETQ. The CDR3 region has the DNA TGCGCCAGCAGCTTAAGCGGGACAGATACGCAGTATTTT. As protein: CASSLSGTDTQYF.

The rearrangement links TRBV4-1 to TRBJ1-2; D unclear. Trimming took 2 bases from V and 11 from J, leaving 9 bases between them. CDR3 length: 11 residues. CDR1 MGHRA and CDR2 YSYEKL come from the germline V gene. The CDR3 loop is CASSQRGSYTF. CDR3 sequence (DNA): TGCGCCAGCAGCCAACGGGGAAGTTACACCTTC.

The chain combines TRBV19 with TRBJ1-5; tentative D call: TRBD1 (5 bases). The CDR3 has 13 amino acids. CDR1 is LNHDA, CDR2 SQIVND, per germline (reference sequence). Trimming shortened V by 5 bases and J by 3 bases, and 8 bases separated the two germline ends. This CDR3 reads CASSDSSNQPQHF. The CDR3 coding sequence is TGTGCCAGTAGTGACAGTTCCAATCAGCCCCAGCATTTT.

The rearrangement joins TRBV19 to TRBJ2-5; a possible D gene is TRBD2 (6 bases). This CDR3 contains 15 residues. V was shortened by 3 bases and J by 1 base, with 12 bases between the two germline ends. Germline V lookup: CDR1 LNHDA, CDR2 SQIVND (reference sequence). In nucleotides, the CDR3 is TGTGCCAGTAGTATGGGGCGGGGAGCCCAAGAGACCCAGTACTTC. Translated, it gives CASSMGRGAQETQYF.

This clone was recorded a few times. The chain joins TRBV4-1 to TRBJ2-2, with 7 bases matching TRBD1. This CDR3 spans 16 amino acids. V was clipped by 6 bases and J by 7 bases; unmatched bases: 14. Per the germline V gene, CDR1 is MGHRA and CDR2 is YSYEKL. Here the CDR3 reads CASRLERQGRNGELFF. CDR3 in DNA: TGCGCCAGCAGGCTCGAAAGACAGGGAAGGAACGGGGAGCTGTTTTTT.

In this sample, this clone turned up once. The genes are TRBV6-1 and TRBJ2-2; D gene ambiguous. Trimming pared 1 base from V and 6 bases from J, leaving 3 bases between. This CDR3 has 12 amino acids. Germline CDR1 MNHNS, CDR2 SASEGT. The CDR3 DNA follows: TGTGCCAGCAGTGAAGTCGCCGGGGAGCTGTTTTTT. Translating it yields CASSEVAGELFF.

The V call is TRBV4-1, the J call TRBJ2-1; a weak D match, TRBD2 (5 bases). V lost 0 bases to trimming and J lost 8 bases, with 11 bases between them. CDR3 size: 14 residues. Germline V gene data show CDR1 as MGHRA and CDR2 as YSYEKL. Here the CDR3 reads CASSQEGRDHEQFF. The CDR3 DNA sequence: TGCGCCAGCAGCCAAGAAGGCCGGGATCATGAGCAGTTCTTC.

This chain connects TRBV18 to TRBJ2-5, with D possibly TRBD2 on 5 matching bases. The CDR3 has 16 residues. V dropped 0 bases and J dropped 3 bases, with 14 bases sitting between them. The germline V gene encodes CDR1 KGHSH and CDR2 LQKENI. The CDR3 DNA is TGTGCCAGCTCACCACCGAGCAGCGGCCTTAAAGAGACCCAGTACTTC. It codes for CASSPPSSGLKETQYF.

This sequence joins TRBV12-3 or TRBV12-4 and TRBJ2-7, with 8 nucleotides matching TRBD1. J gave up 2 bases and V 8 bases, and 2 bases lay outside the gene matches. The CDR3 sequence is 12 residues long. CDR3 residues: CASGQGPYEQYF. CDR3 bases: TGTGCCAGCGGACAGGGCCCCTACGAGCAGTACTTC.